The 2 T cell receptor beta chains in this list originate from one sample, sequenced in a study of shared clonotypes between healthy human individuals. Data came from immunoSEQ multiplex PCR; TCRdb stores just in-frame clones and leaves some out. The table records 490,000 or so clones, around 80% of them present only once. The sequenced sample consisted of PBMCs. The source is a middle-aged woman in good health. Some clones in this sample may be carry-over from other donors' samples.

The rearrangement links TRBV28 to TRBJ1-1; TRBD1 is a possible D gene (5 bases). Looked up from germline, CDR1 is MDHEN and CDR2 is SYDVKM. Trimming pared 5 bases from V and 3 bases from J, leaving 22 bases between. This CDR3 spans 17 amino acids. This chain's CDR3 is CASSGGRHRQSYTEAFF. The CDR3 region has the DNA TGTGCCAGCAGTGGGGGTCGGCATCGACAGAGCTACACTGAAGCTTTCTTT. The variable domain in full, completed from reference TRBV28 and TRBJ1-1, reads DVKVTQSSRYLVKRTGEKVFLECVQDMDHENMFWYRQDPGLGLRLIYFSYDVKMKEKGDIPEGYSVSREKKERFSLILESASTNQTSMYLCASSGGRHRQSYTEAFFGQGTRLTVV.

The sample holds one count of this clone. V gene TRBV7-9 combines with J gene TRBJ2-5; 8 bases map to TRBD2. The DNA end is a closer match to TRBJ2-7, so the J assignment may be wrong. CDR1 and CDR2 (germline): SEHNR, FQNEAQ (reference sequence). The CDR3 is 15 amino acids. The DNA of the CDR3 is TGTGCCAGCAGCCAGAGCGGGAGCCCCTCCTACGAGCAGTACTTC. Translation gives CASSQSGSPSYEQYF.